Sequencing of this T cell receptor (beta chain) was carried out in a study of blood T cell repertoires in COVID-19. The CDR3 consists of 13 residues. From germline, CDR1 is SNHLY and CDR2 FYNNEI. V lost 1 base, J lost 1 base, and 4 bases lay in between. This table comes from immunoSEQ multiplex PCR, and its TCRdb copy is limited to in-frame clones, with some not included. The data contain 90,000 to 140,000 clones, roughly 85% of them seen just once; the ten biggest clones take up roughly 4%. The sequenced material came from peripheral blood. V usage is TRBV2 and J usage is TRBJ1-2, with D uncertain. This TCR was sampled from a man aged 50 or older with acute or convalescent COVID-19. CDR3 DNA sequence: TGTGCCAGCAGTGAAGTGAGTAACTATGGCTACACCTTC. It encodes CASSEVSNYGYTF.